Shown below are 9 T cell receptor beta chains from a single sample sequenced in a study of cytomegalovirus exposure and HLA in healthy donors. In the PCR, 60 Vbeta and 13 Jbeta primers were used. Assay used: immunoSEQ multiplex PCR; TCRdb lists only in-frame clones, some missing. The sample includes under 55,000 clones, about 73% seen only once; the top ten take less than 4%. Material: PBMCs. The receptors shown here come from a woman aged 30 to 39 in good health and CMV-seronegative.

The CDR3, as DNA: TGTGCCAGCAGGTCGGACAGGGTAACTGAAGCTTTCTTT. Translating it yields CASRSDRVTEAFF. The chain joins TRBV11-1 to TRBJ1-1; 8 bases map to TRBD1. Germline lookup yields CDR1 SGHAT and CDR2 FQDESV (reference sequence). Unmatched junction bases numbered 5, after V lost 6 bases and J lost 5 bases. The CDR3 is made up of 13 amino acids.

The rearrangement joins TRBV7-2 to TRBJ2-5; D unclear. Per germline, CDR1 SGHTA and CDR2 FQGNSA. CDR3 length: 11 residues. Trimming pared 3 bases from V and 7 bases from J, leaving 6 bases between. The CDR3 bases are TGTGCCAGCAGCTTTGATAGGACCCAGTACTTC. It is translated as CASSFDRTQYF.

The chain is built from TRBV10-3 and TRBJ1-5; maybe TRBD1 (6 bases). From germline, CDR1 is ENHRY and CDR2 SYGVKD. The CDR3 sequence is 14 residues long. V was pared by 5 bases and J by 3 bases, with 11 bases between. The DNA for the CDR3 is TGTGCCATCAGTCCGGACAGTGTCAATCAGCCCCAGCATTTT. Translation: CAISPDSVNQPQHF.

The chain carries TRBV19 and TRBJ2-7; possibly TRBD2 for D (7 bases). Trimming stripped 0 bases from V and 1 base from J, with 13 bases between. The CDR3 runs 16 residues. Looked up from germline, CDR1 is LNHDA and CDR2 is SQIVND (reference sequence). The CDR3, as DNA: TGTGCCAGTAGTATAGACGCAGGGGAGGGATCCTACGAGCAGTACTTC. Translating it yields CASSIDAGEGSYEQYF.

The sample holds a few counts of this clone. The rearrangement uses TRBV7-8 and TRBJ2-3, with D possibly being TRBD1 (6 bases). Per germline, CDR1 SGHVS and CDR2 FQNEAQ. Trimming took off 3 bases at V and 2 bases at J, with 15 bases between the two ends. The CDR3 sequence is 16 residues long. The CDR3 DNA reads TGTGCCAGCAGCTTCCGACAGGCTGCTTCCACAGATACGCAGTATTTT. Amino acids: CASSFRQAASTDTQYF.

Written as DNA, the CDR3 is TGCGCCAGCAGCTGGGGGACAGGATACGAGCAGTACTTC. Amino acid sequence: CASSWGTGYEQYF. This chain joins TRBV5-1 and TRBJ2-7; 8 positions match TRBD1. The CDR3 consists of 13 residues. J gave up 4 bases and V 3 bases, and 3 bases lay outside the gene matches. Germline V gene sequence: CDR1 SGHRS, CDR2 YFSETQ.

This clone was seen just once. The J gene is TRBJ1-3, the V gene TRBV30; D perhaps matches TRBD1 (5 bases). This CDR3 region has 13 residues. Per the germline V gene, CDR1 is GTSNPN and CDR2 is SVGIG (reference sequence). V gave up 5 bases and J gave up 4 bases, with 12 bases separating them. The CDR3 spells CAWDPGVGNTIYF. CDR3 DNA: TGTGCCTGGGACCCGGGGGTAGGAAACACCATATATTTT.

This clone was seen more than once but under ten times. The rearrangement uses TRBV4-2 and TRBJ1-3; 10 nucleotides agree with TRBD1. J lost 1 base, V lost 4 bases, and 4 bases had no gene match. Germline V lookup: CDR1 LGHNA, CDR2 YNFKEQ. The CDR3 totals 16 residues. In nucleotides, the CDR3 is TGTGCCAGCAGCCTCCAGGACAGGGGGTCTGGAAACACCATATATTTT. Translated, it gives CASSLQDRGSGNTIYF.

The V call is TRBV7-2, the J call TRBJ1-2; D is possibly TRBD1 (5 bases). Trimming removed 1 base at V and 7 bases at J, with 13 bases between. The CDR3 contains 14 residues. CDR1 and CDR2 (germline): SGHTA, FQGNSA. The CDR3 spells CASSLDDRVGGYTF. The CDR3 DNA sequence: TGTGCCAGCAGCTTAGATGACAGAGTAGGTGGCTACACCTTC.